This passage covers 28 T cell receptor beta chains from one sample sequenced in a study of blood T cell repertoires in COVID-19. Profiling relied on immunoSEQ multiplex PCR, and the TCRdb table lists in-frame clones only, not all of them. This repertoire shows around 470,000 clones, around 90% found once; its top ten account for approximately 0.65%. Sequencing used PBMCs or T cells enriched from blood (not recorded which). The receptors shown here come from a man aged 18 to 29 who had recovered from COVID-19.

This sequence joins TRBV3-1 (or the pseudogene TRBV3-2) and TRBJ2-7, with a tentative D call TRBD1 (6 bases). Germline-derived CDR1 and CDR2 are LGHDT and YNNKEL (reference sequence). The length of the CDR3 is 15 residues. V dropped 0 bases and J dropped 6 bases, with 15 bases sitting between them. CDR3 DNA sequence: TGTGCCAGCAGCCAAGATCCCGGCAGGGGAAGCGAGCAGTACTTC. Translated, it gives CASSQDPGRGSEQYF.

This chain connects TRBV5-1 to TRBJ1-2, with 11 bases aligning to TRBD1. Unmatched junction bases numbered 7, after V lost 5 bases and J lost 4 bases. Per germline, CDR1 SGHRS and CDR2 YFSETQ. The CDR3 length is 15 residues. CDR3 residues: CASRLAGTGGYGYTF. DNA of the CDR3: TGCGCCAGCAGGTTAGCCGGGACAGGGGGCTATGGCTACACCTTC.

This clone came up once. This chain joins TRBV5-5 and TRBJ1-5; D is ambiguous. Trimming removed 2 bases at V and 0 bases at J, with 12 bases between. The CDR3 runs 16 residues. Germline V gene sequence: CDR1 SGHKS, CDR2 YYEKEE (reference sequence). The CDR3 DNA reads TGTGCCAGCAGCTTTAGCGGGATTTATAGCAATCAGCCCCAGCATTTT. Encoded protein: CASSFSGIYSNQPQHF.

The chain joins TRBV7-9 to TRBJ1-5; the match to TRBD1 covers 7 bases. The CDR3 is 15 amino acids. Germline trimming cut 5 bases from V and 4 bases from J; bases unmatched to any gene: 8. CDR1 and CDR2 from the germline V gene are SEHNR and FQNEAQ (reference sequence). CDR3 DNA: TGTGCCAGCAGCCAGGGACAGAGCGGAAATCAGCCCCAGCATTTT. It codes for CASSQGQSGNQPQHF.

J is TRBJ2-7 and V is TRBV6-5; D may be TRBD2 (5 bases). Trimming took 5 bases from V and 5 from J, leaving 10 bases between them. Germline CDR1 MNHEY, CDR2 SVGAGI. This CDR3 region has 12 residues. CDR3 nucleotides: TGTGCCAGCAGTCGGGATTTCAACGAGCAGTACTTC. Its protein is CASSRDFNEQYF.

The V and J genes are TRBV6-5 and TRBJ1-5; TRBD1 might be the D (6 bases). Germline V gene sequence: CDR1 MNHEY, CDR2 SVGAGI. The CDR3 has 13 residues. The V end was cut by 9 bases, the J end by 3 bases, with 12 bases between. CDR3 in amino acids: CASRQAPNQPQHF. CDR3 bases: TGTGCCAGTCGACAGGCTCCCAATCAGCCCCAGCATTTT.

This rearrangement joins TRBV6-5 to TRBJ1-1, with 7 nucleotides matching TRBD1. The CDR3 spans 11 residues. Germline CDR1 is MNHEY and CDR2 is SVGAGI. The CDR3 sequence is CGTGFKGEAFF. For the CDR3, the DNA is TGTGGGACAGGTTTTAAGGGTGAAGCTTTCTTT.

This clone was detected only once. This chain uses TRBV29-1 with TRBJ2-1; TRBD1 matches 7 bases. J was trimmed by 1 base and V by 0 bases; bases with no gene match: 3. The CDR3 runs 15 residues. Germline CDR1 SQVTM, CDR2 ANQGSEA. The CDR3, as DNA: TGCAGCGTTGAAGATCCAGGGGGTTCCTACAATGAGCAGTTCTTC. Residues: CSVEDPGGSYNEQFF.

With regard to this clone: The same CDR3 is also encoded by other DNA sequences in this sample. The chain carries TRBV27 and TRBJ2-2; no clear D gene. CDR1 MNHEY and CDR2 SMNVEV come from the germline V gene (reference sequence). V was cut by 3 bases and J by 4 bases, with 6 bases left in between. This CDR3 has 13 residues. Written as DNA, the CDR3 is TGTGCCAGCAGTTTGAGTTCCACCGGGGAGCTGTTTTTT. Encoded protein: CASSLSSTGELFF.

The V gene is TRBV3-1 (or the pseudogene TRBV3-2), the J gene TRBJ1-1; possible D gene TRBD1, 5 bases. Germline V gene lookup returns CDR1 LGHDT and CDR2 YNNKEL (reference sequence). This CDR3 is 14 amino acids long. The germline V and J ends were trimmed by 4 bases and 3 bases, with 12 bases remaining between them. CDR3 DNA: TGTGCCAGCAGCCCACTGGGCAGGGACACTGAAGCTTTCTTT. This encodes CASSPLGRDTEAFF.

This chain uses TRBV28 with TRBJ1-5; D not resolved. The germline CDR1 and CDR2 sequences are MDHEN and SYDVKM. Trimming cost V 0 bases and J 1 base, with 10 bases left between them. This CDR3 comprises 16 residues. The CDR3 spells CASSLWEWVSNQPQHF. The CDR3 coding sequence is TGTGCCAGCAGTTTATGGGAGTGGGTAAGCAATCAGCCCCAGCATTTT. Full variable domain (rest looked up from reference TRBV28 and TRBJ1-5): DVKVTQSSRYLVKRTGEKVFLECVQDMDHENMFWYRQDPGLGLRLIYFSYDVKMKEKGDIPEGYSVSREKKERFSLILESASTNQTSMYLCASSLWEWVSNQPQHFGDGTRLSIL.

V usage is TRBV6-9 and J usage is TRBJ2-2, with 7 nucleotides matching TRBD2. J gave up 0 bases and V 5 bases, and 12 bases lay outside the gene matches. Germline V CDR1 and CDR2: MNHGY, SVAAGI. This CDR3 has 18 residues. The CDR3 DNA reads TGTGCCAGCAGTATACGGGTAGCGGGTAGTCCGAACACCGGGGAGCTGTTTTTT. Translated: CASSIRVAGSPNTGELFF.

The chain combines TRBV28 with TRBJ2-2; TRBD2 matches 10 bases. CDR3 length equals 16 residues. Germline CDR1 and CDR2: MDHEN and SYDVKM. V was pared by 5 bases and J by 6 bases, with 9 bases of the junction left unmatched. The chain's CDR3 is CASSTPSGSLAGELFF. In DNA form, the CDR3 reads TGTGCCAGCAGTACCCCTAGCGGGAGTTTGGCCGGGGAGCTGTTTTTT.

The chain is built from TRBV9 and TRBJ2-1; 10 positions match TRBD2. In germline, CDR1 is SGDLS, CDR2 YYNGEE. This CDR3 has 16 amino acids. V shed 0 bases and J 2 bases; nucleotides not matched to a gene: 2. CDR3 residues: CASSVGSGGTYNEQFF. In DNA, the CDR3 is TGTGCCAGCAGCGTAGGTAGCGGGGGGACCTACAATGAGCAGTTCTTC.

The chain uses TRBV3-1 (or the pseudogene TRBV3-2) and TRBJ1-5; 10 bases agree with TRBD1. This CDR3 contains 15 residues. Per germline, CDR1 LGHDT and CDR2 YNNKEL (reference sequence). V lost 5 bases to trimming and J lost 2 bases; unmatched junction nucleotides: 3. The CDR3 is CASSVGTGGNQPQHF. CDR3 coding DNA: TGTGCCAGCAGCGTAGGGACAGGGGGCAATCAGCCCCAGCATTTT.

V usage is TRBV12-3 or TRBV12-4 and J usage is TRBJ1-2; no definite D call. The CDR3 runs to 12 residues. V was trimmed by 4 bases and J by 6 bases, leaving 9 bases between them. The CDR3: CASSSDINGYTF. CDR3 DNA sequence: TGTGCCAGCAGTTCAGACATAAATGGCTACACCTTC.

The chain links TRBV6-5 to TRBJ1-1; possible D gene TRBD1, 6 bases. The V and J ends lost 7 bases and 2 bases respectively, with 8 bases between them. This CDR3 is 12 amino acids long. The germline CDR1 and CDR2 sequences are MNHEY and SVGAGI. In DNA form, the CDR3 reads TGTGCCAGCAAAGGGGGAAACACTGAAGCTTTCTTT. Protein product: CASKGGNTEAFF.

V and J are TRBV18 and TRBJ1-6; D gene uncertain. Germline V gives CDR1 KGHSH, CDR2 LQKENI. V gave up 4 bases and J gave up 4 bases, with 11 bases separating them. The CDR3 loop spans 15 amino acids. CDR3 in amino acids: CASSLPGAYNSPLHF. In DNA form, the CDR3 reads TGTGCCAGCTCACTTCCGGGAGCTTATAATTCACCCCTCCACTTT.

This chain connects TRBV28 to TRBJ2-4, with D unclear. Germline values: CDR1 MDHEN, CDR2 SYDVKM. The CDR3 is 14 residues long. V gave up 3 bases and J gave up 0 bases, with 6 bases separating them. The CDR3 region is CASSLSIAKNIQYF. The CDR3 coding sequence is TGTGCCAGCAGTTTGAGCATAGCCAAAAACATTCAGTACTTC.

The rearrangement links TRBV15 to TRBJ1-4; a weak D match, TRBD1 (6 bases). Germline CDR1 reads LNHNV; CDR2 reads YYDKDF (reference sequence). Trimming took off 1 base at V and 7 bases at J, with 13 bases between the two ends. This CDR3 is built from 15 residues. The DNA for the CDR3 is TGTGCCACCAGCAGAGTTACGGGGGGCGTTGAAAAACTGTTTTTT. Its protein product is CATSRVTGGVEKLFF.

The chain is built from TRBV7-9 and TRBJ1-4; the D gene is possibly TRBD1 (5 bases). The V end lost 4 bases, the J end lost 8 bases, and 17 bases lay between the germline ends. Germline CDR1 reads SEHNR; CDR2 reads FQNEAQ (reference sequence). There are 15 residues in the CDR3. CDR3 sequence (DNA): TGTGCCAGCAGCTCGCCGGGACTTAGTCAGGAAAAACTGTTTTTT. Protein: CASSSPGLSQEKLFF. Using reference TRBV7-9 and TRBJ1-4 for the parts outside the CDR3, the full variable domain is DTGVSQNPRHKITKRGQNVTFRCDPISEHNRLYWYRQTLGQGPEFLTYFQNEAQLEKSRLLSDRFSAERPKGSFSTLEIQRTEQGDSAMYLCASSSPGLSQEKLFFGSGTQLSVL.

Here the CDR3 reads CASSQEGGGGLSGYTF. The CDR3 DNA reads TGTGCCAGCAGCCAAGAAGGAGGGGGGGGCCTTAGTGGCTACACCTTC. The V and J genes are TRBV3-1 (or the pseudogene TRBV3-2) and TRBJ1-2, with a tentative D call TRBD1 (6 bases). Germline V gives CDR1 LGHDT, CDR2 YNNKEL (reference sequence). The CDR3 contains 16 residues. V gave up 0 bases and J gave up 7 bases, with 18 bases separating them.

The V call is TRBV4-1, the J call TRBJ2-3; tentative D call: TRBD1 (7 bases). The CDR3 spans 17 residues. V was trimmed by 5 bases and J by 5 bases, leaving 23 bases between them. Germline-derived CDR1 and CDR2 are MGHRA and YSYEKL. CDR3 nucleotide sequence: TGCGCCAGCAGCGCTTCCAACGCCAGGGGGGCCAGAGATACGCAGTATTTT. It is translated as CASSASNARGARDTQYF.

The chain links TRBV30 to TRBJ2-7, with unresolved D. The CDR3 spans 13 residues. V lost 0 bases to trimming and J lost 0 bases, with 6 bases between them. Germline V CDR1 and CDR2: GTSNPN, SVGIG (reference sequence). The CDR3 reads CAWSVSVSYEQYF. CDR3 bases: TGTGCCTGGAGTGTGAGCGTCTCCTACGAGCAGTACTTC.

The J gene is TRBJ2-5, the V gene TRBV27; the D is unclear. V was clipped by 4 bases and J by 5 bases, with 14 bases between them. This CDR3 spans 14 amino acids. Germline CDR1 and CDR2: MNHEY and SMNVEV (reference sequence). CDR3 coding DNA: TGTGCCAGCAGTTCCTCCCCAGGAACGGAGACCCAGTACTTC. Amino acid sequence: CASSSSPGTETQYF.

The chain couples TRBV18 to TRBJ1-1; unclear D gene. Trimming cost V 0 bases and J 10 bases, with 21 bases left between them. CDR1 is KGHSH, CDR2 LQKENI, per germline. This CDR3 is 16 amino acids long. Here the CDR3 reads CASSPPSAPKQQVAFF. CDR3 nucleotides: TGTGCCAGCTCACCACCGTCCGCTCCGAAACAGCAAGTAGCTTTCTTT.

V is TRBV5-6 and J is TRBJ1-2, with TRBD1 matching over 8 bases. CDR1 is SGHDT, CDR2 YYEEEE, per germline. The CDR3 loop spans 14 amino acids. Trimming at V came to 0 bases and at J to 5 bases, leaving 3 bases not matched to a gene. CDR3 DNA: TGTGCCAGCAGCTTGGATGGGACAGGATATGGCTACACCTTC. Translating gives CASSLDGTGYGYTF. The full variable domain, with the rest looked up from reference TRBV5-6 and TRBJ1-2, is DAGVTQSPTHLIKTRGQQVTLRCSPKSGHDTVSWYQQALGQGPQFIFQYYEEEERQRGNFPDRFSGHQFPNYSSELNVNALLLGDSALYLCASSLDGTGYGYTFGSGTRLTVV.

The chain couples TRBV5-6 to TRBJ1-5, with TRBD1 matching over 11 bases. V dropped 4 bases and J dropped 5; count of bases not matched to a gene: 11. This CDR3 has 17 residues. Germline V gene sequence: CDR1 SGHDT, CDR2 YYEEEE. The CDR3 sequence is CASSARWDRGADQPQHF. CDR3 nucleotide sequence: TGTGCCAGCAGCGCGCGGTGGGACAGGGGGGCGGATCAGCCCCAGCATTTT.